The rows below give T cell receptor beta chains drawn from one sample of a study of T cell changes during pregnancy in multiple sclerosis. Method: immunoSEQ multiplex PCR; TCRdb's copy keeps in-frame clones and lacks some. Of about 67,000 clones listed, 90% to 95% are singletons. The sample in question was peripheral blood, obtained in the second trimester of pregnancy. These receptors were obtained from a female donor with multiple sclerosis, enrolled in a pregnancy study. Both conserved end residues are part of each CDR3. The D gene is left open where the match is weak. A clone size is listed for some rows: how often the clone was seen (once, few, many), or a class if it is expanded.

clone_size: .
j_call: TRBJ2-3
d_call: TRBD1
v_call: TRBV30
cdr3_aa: CAWGTADTQYF
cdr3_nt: TGTGCCTGGGGGACAGCAGATACGCAGTATTTT

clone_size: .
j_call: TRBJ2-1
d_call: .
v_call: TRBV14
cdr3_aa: CASSQSRGLGRFF
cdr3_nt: TGTGCCAGCAGCCAGTCCAGAGGACTCGGACGGTTCTTC

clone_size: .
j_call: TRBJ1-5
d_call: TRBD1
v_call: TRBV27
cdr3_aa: CASSISGGTQHF
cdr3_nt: TGTGCCAGCAGTATTTCAGGGGGAACCCAGCATTTT

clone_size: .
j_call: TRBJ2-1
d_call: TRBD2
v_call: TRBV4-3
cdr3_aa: CASSQGTSGGGGYNEQFF
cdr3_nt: TGCGCCAGCAGCCAAGGGACTAGCGGGGGAGGTGGGTACAATGAGCAGTTCTTC

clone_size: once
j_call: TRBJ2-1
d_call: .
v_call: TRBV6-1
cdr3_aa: CASSPGLAYNEQFF
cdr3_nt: TGTGCCAGCAGTCCAGGGTTAGCCTACAATGAGCAGTTCTTC

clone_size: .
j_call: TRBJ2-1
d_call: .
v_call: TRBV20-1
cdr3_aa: CSVRGAAEQFF
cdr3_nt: TGCAGTGTTAGGGGGGCGGCTGAGCAGTTCTTC

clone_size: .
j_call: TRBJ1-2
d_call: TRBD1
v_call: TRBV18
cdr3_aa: CASSPRTGDDGYTF
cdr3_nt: TGTGCCAGCTCACCCCGGACAGGGGACGATGGCTACACCTTC

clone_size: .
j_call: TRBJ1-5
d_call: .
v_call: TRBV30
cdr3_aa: CAWSSTRTVGRLTSNQPQHF
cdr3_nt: TGTGCCTGGAGTTCAACGAGGACAGTAGGAAGGTTAACTAGCAATCAGCCCCAGCATTTT

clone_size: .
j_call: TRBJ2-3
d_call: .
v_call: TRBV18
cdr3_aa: CASFPTGPPNTQYF
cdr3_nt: TGTGCCAGCTTCCCGACAGGCCCCCCAAATACGCAGTATTTT

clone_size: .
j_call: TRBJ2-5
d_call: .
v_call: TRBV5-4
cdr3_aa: CASSLGVRTEETQYF
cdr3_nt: TGTGCCAGCAGCTTGGGGGTTAGGACAGAAGAGACCCAGTACTTC

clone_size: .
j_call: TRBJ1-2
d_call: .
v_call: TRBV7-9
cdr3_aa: CASSYSGRHYGYTF
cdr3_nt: TGTGCCAGCAGTTACTCGGGGAGGCACTATGGCTACACCTTC

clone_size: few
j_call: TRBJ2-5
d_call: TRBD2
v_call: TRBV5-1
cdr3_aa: CASSPLILAGESETQYF
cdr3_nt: TGCGCCAGCAGCCCCCTAATCCTAGCGGGAGAGTCAGAGACCCAGTACTTC

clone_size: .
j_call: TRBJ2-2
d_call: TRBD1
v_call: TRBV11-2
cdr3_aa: CASSLQGASGELFF
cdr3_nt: TGTGCCAGCAGCTTGCAGGGGGCCTCCGGGGAGCTGTTTTTT

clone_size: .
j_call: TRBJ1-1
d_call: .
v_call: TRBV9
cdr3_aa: CASSGPPDNAEAFF
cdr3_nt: TGTGCCAGCAGCGGCCCGCCCGACAACGCTGAAGCTTTCTTT

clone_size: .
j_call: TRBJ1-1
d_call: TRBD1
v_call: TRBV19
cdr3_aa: CASRGQGITEAFF
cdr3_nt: TGTGCCAGTCGTGGACAGGGAATAACTGAAGCTTTCTTT

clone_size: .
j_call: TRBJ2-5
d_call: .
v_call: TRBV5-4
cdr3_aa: CASSSSWDSERPQYF
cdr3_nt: TGTGCCAGCAGCTCGTCATGGGATTCCGAGCGGCCCCAGTACTTC

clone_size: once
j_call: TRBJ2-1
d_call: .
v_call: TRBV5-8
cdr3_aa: CASSLSIGATREQFF
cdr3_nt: TGTGCCAGCAGCTTATCGATCGGAGCGACTAGGGAGCAGTTCTTC

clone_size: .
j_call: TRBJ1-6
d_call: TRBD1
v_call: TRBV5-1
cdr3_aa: CATLGGQGAWGYNSPLHF
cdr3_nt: TGCGCCACGTTGGGGGGACAGGGGGCTTGGGGTTATAATTCACCCCTCCACTTT

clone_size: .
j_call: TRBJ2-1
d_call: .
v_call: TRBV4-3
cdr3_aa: CASSQDGGLREQGPKNEQFF
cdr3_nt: TGCGCCAGCAGCCAAGACGGGGGGTTAAGAGAACAGGGCCCCAAGAATGAGCAGTTCTTC

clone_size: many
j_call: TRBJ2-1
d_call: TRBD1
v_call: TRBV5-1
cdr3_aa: CASSPGQGNEQFF
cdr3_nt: TGCGCCAGCAGCCCCGGACAGGGTAATGAGCAGTTCTTC

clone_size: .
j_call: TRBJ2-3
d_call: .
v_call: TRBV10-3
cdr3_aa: CAISPSDTQYF
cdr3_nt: TGTGCCATCTCTCCGTCAGATACGCAGTATTTT

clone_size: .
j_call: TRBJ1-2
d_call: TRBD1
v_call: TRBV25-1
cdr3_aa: CASSPHFWFGTGIGYTF
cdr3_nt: TGTGCCAGCAGTCCCCATTTTTGGTTCGGGACAGGGATTGGCTACACCTTC

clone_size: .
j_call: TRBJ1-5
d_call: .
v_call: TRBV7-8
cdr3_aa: CASSFTQGRQPQHF
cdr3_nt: TGTGCCAGCAGCTTCACACAGGGACGACAGCCCCAGCATTTT

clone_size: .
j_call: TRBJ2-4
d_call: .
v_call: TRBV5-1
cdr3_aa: CASSLKGAKNIQYF
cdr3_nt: TGCGCCAGCAGCTTGAAGGGGGCCAAAAACATTCAGTACTTC

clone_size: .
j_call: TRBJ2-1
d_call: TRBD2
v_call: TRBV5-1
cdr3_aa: CASSFEREGGEQFF
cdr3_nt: TGCGCCAGCAGCTTCGAGCGGGAGGGGGGTGAGCAGTTCTTC